These 25 T cell receptor beta chains share one sample of origin, sequenced in a study of T cell responses to AZD1222 COVID-19 vaccine. Sequencing was performed with immunoSEQ multiplex PCR; in TCRdb, only in-frame clones are kept and a portion is missing. The sample has 95,000 to 150,000 clones; more than 80% are singletons. Source: peripheral blood, taken 28 days after the second dose of the MenACWY control vaccine. These receptors all come from an adult who received the MenACWY meningococcal vaccine as a control.

This clone was found once. The chain employs TRBV11-2 and TRBJ2-1, with 12 bases aligning to TRBD2. Trimming cost V 5 bases and J 3 bases; bases outside gene matches: 2. The CDR3 has 15 amino acids. The V gene's germline CDR1 is SGHAT and CDR2 FQNNGV. CDR3 residues: CASSRTSGNYNEQFF. The CDR3 DNA reads as TGTGCCAGCAGCCGGACTAGCGGGAACTACAATGAGCAGTTCTTC.

V and J are TRBV18 and TRBJ1-1; 9 bases map to TRBD1. The CDR3 contains 16 residues. Germline trimming cut 3 bases from V and 6 bases from J; bases unmatched to any gene: 11. The germline gives CDR1 KGHSH, CDR2 LQKENI. The DNA for the CDR3 is TGTGCCAGCTCACCGAAGTCCCGGGACAGGGCGTCTGAAGCTTTCTTT. The encoded protein is CASSPKSRDRASEAFF.

The V gene is TRBV7-2, the J gene TRBJ1-4, with TRBD1 as a possible D gene (5 bases). Trimming shortened V by 2 bases and J by 4 bases, and 14 bases separated the two germline ends. The CDR3 length is 16 residues. CDR1 is SGHTA, CDR2 FQGNSA, per germline. The CDR3 loop is CASSLMGRPNNEKLFF. The CDR3 coding sequence is TGTGCCAGCAGCTTAATGGGACGGCCGAATAATGAAAAACTGTTTTTT.

This chain links TRBV7-8 with TRBJ2-5; D is possibly TRBD1 or TRBD2 (5 bases each). Looked up from germline, CDR1 is SGHVS and CDR2 is FQNEAQ. The V gene lost 4 bases and the J gene lost 2 bases, with 11 bases spanning the gap. CDR3 length: 14 amino acids. The DNA of the CDR3 is TGTGCCAGCAGCTACGGGGCAGGGCAAGAGACCCAGTACTTC. Translating it yields CASSYGAGQETQYF.

This clone was recorded once. This chain links TRBV27 with TRBJ1-6; D not resolved. This CDR3 spans 15 amino acids. Germline CDR1 MNHEY, CDR2 SMNVEV (reference sequence). V shed 6 bases and J shed 1 base, with 10 bases lying between them. CDR3 sequence (DNA): TGTGCCAGCAGAAGCCTGGGGTCCTATAATTCACCCCTCCACTTT. Translating gives CASRSLGSYNSPLHF.

The chain joins TRBV9 to TRBJ2-7; 8 bases agree with TRBD2. The V gene's germline CDR1 is SGDLS and CDR2 YYNGEE. Trimming took 4 bases from V and 4 from J; bases not matched to a gene: 7. The CDR3 is made up of 14 amino acids. CDR3 sequence (DNA): TGTGCCAGCAGCCCCGGGAGGGGCGGTTACGAGCAGTACTTC. Translating gives CASSPGRGGYEQYF.

The V gene is TRBV7-8, the J gene TRBJ2-5, with D unclear. The CDR3 spans 14 residues. V was pared by 4 bases and J by 4 bases, with 13 bases between. Germline lookup yields CDR1 SGHVS and CDR2 FQNEAQ. As DNA, the CDR3 is TGTGCCAGCAGCTCCTCCGGTTGGGTAGAGACCCAGTACTTC. Protein product: CASSSSGWVETQYF.

The chain combines TRBV28 with TRBJ2-3, with D perhaps TRBD1 or TRBD2 (5 bases each). CDR3 length: 12 amino acids. V shed 6 bases and J shed 8 bases, with 12 bases lying between them. In germline, CDR1 is MDHEN, CDR2 SYDVKM. The CDR3 DNA is TGTGCCAGCAGCCAAACCGGGACTACGCAGTATTTT. This encodes CASSQTGTTQYF.

The gene calls are TRBV27 and TRBJ2-7; 8 nucleotides agree with TRBD1. CDR3 length equals 13 residues. V was clipped by 6 bases and J by 2 bases; unmatched bases: 3. CDR1 and CDR2 from the germline V gene are MNHEY and SMNVEV (reference sequence). This CDR3 reads CASRPTGAYEQYF. The CDR3 nucleotides are TGTGCCAGCAGGCCGACAGGGGCCTACGAGCAGTACTTC.

The chain recombines TRBV5-4 with TRBJ1-1; no reliable D call. Trimming removed 4 bases from V and 5 bases from J, with 9 bases in between. This CDR3 comprises 12 residues. In germline, CDR1 is SGHNT, CDR2 YYREEE (reference sequence). The CDR3 region has the DNA TGTGCCAGCAGCACATCGGGGACTGAAGCTTTCTTT. This encodes CASSTSGTEAFF.

The chain couples TRBV19 to TRBJ1-5; D is unclear. V gave up 4 bases and J gave up 0 bases, with 4 bases separating them. The length of the CDR3 is 13 residues. Germline V gives CDR1 LNHDA, CDR2 SQIVND (reference sequence). The CDR3 loop is CASSTISNQPQHF. The CDR3 DNA is TGTGCCAGTAGTACGATTAGCAATCAGCCCCAGCATTTT.

This sequence joins TRBV6-6 and TRBJ2-3, with 7 positions matching TRBD1. Trimming took 7 bases from V and 1 from J; bases not matched to a gene: 8. Per the germline V gene, CDR1 is MNHNY and CDR2 is SVGAGI (reference sequence). This CDR3 region has 15 residues. The CDR3 protein is CASNPRDRGTDTQYF. CDR3 sequence (DNA): TGTGCCAGCAACCCCCGCGACAGGGGCACAGATACGCAGTATTTT.

This rearrangement joins TRBV6-4 to TRBJ1-1; TRBD1 might be the D (6 bases). CDR1 MRHNA and CDR2 SNTAGT come from the germline V gene. The CDR3 consists of 13 residues. V dropped 6 bases and J dropped 4 bases, with 12 bases sitting between them. The CDR3 DNA reads as TGTGCCAGCAGCGCTACACAGGGCACTGAAGCTTTCTTT. It specifies CASSATQGTEAFF.

This clone came up once. V and J are TRBV7-9 and TRBJ2-7, with 10 bases fitting TRBD1. V shed 5 bases and J 2 bases; nucleotides not matched to a gene: 9. Germline V gene data show CDR1 as SEHNR and CDR2 as FQNEAQ (reference sequence). The CDR3 sequence is 16 residues long. The CDR3 bases are TGTGCCAGCAGCACCTCCGGGACAGGGGATCCCTACGAGCAGTACGTC. Amino acid sequence: CASSTSGTGDPYEQYV.

This clone is a singleton in its sample. The chain carries TRBV4-1 and TRBJ2-3; tentative D call: TRBD1 (6 bases). Looked up from germline, CDR1 is MGHRA and CDR2 is YSYEKL. The V end lost 4 bases, the J end lost 12 bases, and 11 bases lay between the germline ends. The CDR3 has 11 amino acids. The CDR3, as DNA: TGCGCCAGCAGCCTTTCCGGGACACAGTATTTT. Amino acid sequence: CASSLSGTQYF.

V is TRBV6-5 and J is TRBJ2-6; 7 nucleotides align to TRBD1. The CDR3 contains 15 residues. V lost 4 bases and J lost 2; bases outside the gene matches: 2. Germline CDR1 is MNHEY and CDR2 is SVGAGI. The CDR3 region has the DNA TGTGCCAGCAGTTCGGGACAGACTGGGGCCAACGTCCTGACTTTC. It translates to CASSSGQTGANVLTF.

V gene TRBV28 combines with J gene TRBJ2-7; 7 bases fit TRBD1. CDR3 length equals 14 residues. Germline CDR1 reads MDHEN; CDR2 reads SYDVKM. J gave up 5 bases and V 6 bases, and 10 bases lay outside the gene matches. CDR3 amino acids: CASSPGTVVHEQYF. The CDR3 DNA reads TGTGCCAGCAGCCCCGGGACAGTGGTCCACGAGCAGTACTTC.

The genes are TRBV3-1 (or the pseudogene TRBV3-2) and TRBJ2-7; D not resolved. The germline CDR1 and CDR2 sequences are LGHDT and YNNKEL (reference sequence). Trimming removed 6 bases from V and 3 bases from J, with 12 bases in between. The CDR3 sequence is 13 residues long. The CDR3 region is CASRPRVYYEQYV. Here the CDR3 DNA reads TGTGCCAGCAGGCCAAGGGTCTACTACGAGCAGTACGTC.

This rearrangement joins TRBV7-6 to TRBJ2-2; 9 bases are a match to TRBD2. This CDR3 has 19 residues. V was pared by 6 bases and J by 4 bases, with 18 bases of the junction left unmatched. Germline-derived CDR1 and CDR2 are SGHVS and FNYEAQ. The CDR3 loop is CASRLPGLAGTGGTGELFF. Here the CDR3 DNA reads TGTGCCAGCAGACTACCCGGCCTAGCGGGAACCGGGGGCACCGGGGAGCTGTTTTTT.

The chain recombines TRBV7-9 with TRBJ1-5; 8 nucleotides match TRBD1. The CDR3 contains 16 residues. Germline CDR1 SEHNR, CDR2 FQNEAQ (reference sequence). V was pared by 2 bases and J by 3 bases, with 6 bases of the junction left unmatched. The CDR3 sequence is CASSLTGTGLNQPQHF. The CDR3 DNA reads as TGTGCCAGCAGCTTAACCGGGACAGGCCTCAATCAGCCCCAGCATTTT.

The genes are TRBV19 and TRBJ1-5; no firm D call. Per germline, CDR1 LNHDA and CDR2 SQIVND (reference sequence). The CDR3 runs 13 residues. V was trimmed by 3 bases and J by 0 bases, leaving 3 bases between them. The CDR3 sequence is CASSMGSNQPQHF. The CDR3 region has the DNA TGTGCCAGTAGTATGGGTAGCAATCAGCCCCAGCATTTT.

The chain joins TRBV10-2 to TRBJ2-7; 12 nucleotides line up with TRBD2. Germline V CDR1 and CDR2: WSHSY, SAAADI. V was clipped by 3 bases and J by 4 bases; unmatched bases: 7. The CDR3 has 16 amino acids. The CDR3 nucleotides are TGCGCCAGCAGTGACAGAAACACTAGCGGGGGGTACGAGCAGTACGTC. Protein product: CASSDRNTSGGYEQYV.

This chain uses TRBV28 with TRBJ2-7, with D unresolved. In germline, CDR1 is MDHEN, CDR2 SYDVKM. Between the trimmed V and J ends, which lost 6 bases and 2 bases, there was a span of 14 bases. The length of the CDR3 is 14 residues. The CDR3 sequence: CASRSNKGTYEQYV. The DNA for the CDR3 is TGTGCCAGCAGAAGCAATAAAGGGACCTACGAGCAGTACGTC.

This chain connects TRBV7-8 to TRBJ2-6; TRBD1 agrees at 12 bases. Germline V CDR1 and CDR2: SGHVS, FQNEAQ. The V segment lost 5 bases and the J segment 0 bases; nucleotides outside the gene matches: 8. This CDR3 contains 19 residues. The DNA for the CDR3 is TGTGCCAGCAGCCCGCGGGACAGGGGGCCCAGCTCTGGGGCCAACGTCCTGACTTTC. This gives the protein CASSPRDRGPSSGANVLTF.

The chain employs TRBV6-5 and TRBJ2-7; D might be TRBD1 (6 bases). Germline values: CDR1 MNHEY, CDR2 SVGAGI. The CDR3 has 15 amino acids. V lost 6 bases and J 2 bases, leaving 17 bases between the germline ends. CDR3 amino acids: CASRRAGATPYEQYF. DNA for the CDR3: TGTGCCAGCAGAAGAGCAGGGGCCACCCCCTACGAGCAGTACTTC.